Listed below are T cell receptor beta chains from one sample, sequenced in a study of blood T cell repertoires in COVID-19. TCRdb keeps only in-frame clones here, not all; method: immunoSEQ multiplex PCR. The sample shows 130,000 to 150,000 clones, approximately 85% of them seen only once. Sequenced input: peripheral blood. The receptor set was obtained from a woman aged 55-69 years with COVID-19, enrolled during active disease. Each CDR3 is given with its conserved first and last residue. The D gene is left open where the match is weak. Not every row has a clone size; where given, it reads once, few, many or a size class.

V,D,size,J,DNA,CDR3
TRBV5-4,-,-,TRBJ2-1,TGTGCCAGCAGCACGCCCGGGTTACTCTCCTACAATGAGCAGTTCTTC,CASSTPGLLSYNEQFF
TRBV3-1/TRBV3-2,TRBD2,-,TRBJ2-1,TGTGCCAGCAGCCAAGTGGGGCAGGGGCCACCCCCCGGGACTAGCCAGGCGACTGAGCAGTTCTTC,CASSQVGQGPPPGTSQATEQFF
TRBV9,TRBD1,once,TRBJ1-2,TGTGCCAGCAAGGACAGGGAGAGGGATGGCTACACCTTC,CASKDRERDGYTF
TRBV6-5,-,-,TRBJ2-7,TGTGCCAGCAGTTACGGGCAGCTGTCTGACGAGCAGTACTTC,CASSYGQLSDEQYF
TRBV11-2,-,-,TRBJ1-4,TGTGCCAGCAGCTTAGGGGGCAAAACGTCCGAATTT,CASSLGGKTSEF
TRBV12-5,TRBD1,few,TRBJ2-3,TGTGCTAGTGGCGATCGACAGGGATCAGATACGCAGTATTTT,CASGDRQGSDTQYF
TRBV6-2/TRBV6-3,TRBD1,-,TRBJ1-1,TGTGCCAGCAGTTTCCGGGACAGGAACACTGAAGCTTTCTTT,CASSFRDRNTEAFF
TRBV5-1,-,-,TRBJ2-7,TGCGCCAGCAGCTTGGTACAGGGCTCCGAGCAGTACTTC,CASSLVQGSEQYF
TRBV24-1,-,-,TRBJ1-4,TGTGCCACCACCCCGGGATATACTAATGAAAAACTGTTTTTT,CATTPGYTNEKLFF
TRBV10-3,-,-,TRBJ1-2,TGTGCCATTTTTCGTACAGGGAACTATGGCTACACCTTC,CAIFRTGNYGYTF
TRBV19,-,once,TRBJ2-3,TGTGCCAGTAGTATTGGTAGACTCACAGATACGCAGTATTTT,CASSIGRLTDTQYF
TRBV19,-,-,TRBJ2-3,TGTGCCAGTAGTATCGGGGACTTCACAGATACGCAGTATTTT,CASSIGDFTDTQYF
TRBV9,-,-,TRBJ1-4,TGTGCCAGCAGCGTAGACGGTAATGAAAAACTGTTTTTT,CASSVDGNEKLFF
TRBV4-3,-,-,TRBJ2-7,TGCGCCAGCAGCCAAGTAGCAGGGGTGAGGACCTACGAGCAGTACTTC,CASSQVAGVRTYEQYF
TRBV4-1,-,-,TRBJ1-1,TGCGCCAGCAGCGGAGCGGCCGGCTACACTGAAGCTTTCTTT,CASSGAAGYTEAFF
TRBV6-6,TRBD2,-,TRBJ2-2,TGTGCCAGCAGTCCCTTACTAGCGGGGGGCCTAACCCCCACCGGGGAGCTGTTTTTT,CASSPLLAGGLTPTGELFF
TRBV5-1,-,-,TRBJ2-6,TGCGCCAGCAGCCCCAATCCCGGGGCCAACGTCCTGACTTTC,CASSPNPGANVLTF
TRBV10-3,-,-,TRBJ2-7,TGTGCCGCCGGGGGAGGGGGATCCTACGAGCAGTACTTC,CAAGGGGSYEQYF
TRBV24-1,-,-,TRBJ1-2,TGTGCCACCAGTGATGCGGGGCGCTATGGCTACACCTTC,CATSDAGRYGYTF
TRBV15,-,few,TRBJ1-1,TGTGCCACCAGCTTTAACAGGGACACTGAAGCTTTCTTT,CATSFNRDTEAFF
TRBV18,-,once,TRBJ2-3,TGTGCCAGCTCACCAGTGGCTAGCACAGATACGCAGTATTTT,CASSPVASTDTQYF
TRBV5-4,-,-,TRBJ1-3,TGTGCCAGCAGCGCCCAACAGGGTCTTTTATCTGGAAACACCATATATTTT,CASSAQQGLLSGNTIYF
TRBV27,-,-,TRBJ1-6,TGTGCCAGCAGTGGCACGCCAGGGGACAATTCACCCCTCCACTTT,CASSGTPGDNSPLHF
TRBV5-6,-,few,TRBJ1-2,TGTGCCAGCAGCTTGGGGGCGTTAACGGTAACGAACTATGGCTACACCTTC,CASSLGALTVTNYGYTF
TRBV19,TRBD1,-,TRBJ1-3,TGTGCCTCTAAGGGGGCAGCCCTTGGCTCTGGAAACACCATATATTTT,CASKGAALGSGNTIYF
TRBV5-6,-,-,TRBJ1-1,TGTGCCAGCAGCCACGGGGGGAACACTGAAGCTTTCTTT,CASSHGGNTEAFF
TRBV7-8,-,-,TRBJ2-7,TGTGCCAGCAGCTTATCCCCTGGGGAGTTTGGCGAGCAGTACTTC,CASSLSPGEFGEQYF
TRBV6-1,TRBD1,-,TRBJ2-5,TGTGCCAGCAGTGAAGCGCCAGGGGGCGGTATCGGGGAGACCCAGTACTTC,CASSEAPGGGIGETQYF
TRBV27,TRBD2,-,TRBJ2-7,TGTGCCAGCAGCCCCCGACTAGCGGGGGGGCTATACGAGCAGTACTTC,CASSPRLAGGLYEQYF
TRBV6-4,TRBD2,-,TRBJ2-1,TGTGCCAGCAGTGACAGTGTAGGTAGTCTAGCGGTCCAGAATGAGCAGTTCTTC,CASSDSVGSLAVQNEQFF
TRBV4-3,-,-,TRBJ2-7,TGCGCCAGCAGCCAAGTGGGTTCGGGGGGCCCCTACGAGCAGTACTTC,CASSQVGSGGPYEQYF
TRBV24-1,TRBD2,-,TRBJ2-3,TGTGCCACCAGTGACTCTAGCGGCCCGGGCACAGATACGCAGTATTTT,CATSDSSGPGTDTQYF
TRBV5-8,TRBD1,-,TRBJ1-2,TGTGCCAGCAGCCCCGGGACAGGGTTTGCCAGATATAACTATGGCTACACCTTC,CASSPGTGFARYNYGYTF
TRBV7-9,-,-,TRBJ1-1,TGTGCCAGCAGCTTACCTCGGACAGTTGAAGCTTTCTTT,CASSLPRTVEAFF
TRBV5-5,TRBD1,-,TRBJ2-1,TGTGCCAGCAGCTTTTCCCCGGGACAGAGATACAATGAGCAGTTCTTC,CASSFSPGQRYNEQFF
TRBV6-5,TRBD1,-,TRBJ1-6,TGTGCCAGCAGTCCCCAGGGGGCCAATTCACCCCTCCACTTT,CASSPQGANSPLHF